The rows below give T cell receptor beta chains drawn from one sample of a study of cytotoxic CD8 clonotypes in ibrutinib-treated CLL. Using immunoSEQ multiplex PCR, the repertoire was profiled, and TCRdb retains in-frame clones only, with some absent. The data contain around 310,000 clones, more than 65% of them singletons. Sequences were derived from PBMCs, sampled before ibrutinib treatment. Every receptor here comes from a human donor with chronic lymphocytic leukemia. CDR3s include the opening cysteine and the closing phenylalanine or tryptophan. Each record gives: CDR3 length, V gene, CDR3 protein.

len: 17; v_gene: TRBV5-4; CDR3aa: CASSLVRSSGAYNEQFF
len: 15; v_gene: TRBV9; CDR3aa: CASMGVGNSGNTIYF
len: 16; v_gene: TRBV28; CDR3aa: CASSLSGRGVNQPQHF
len: 12; v_gene: TRBV7-2; CDR3aa: CASSYLRDTQYF
len: 16; v_gene: TRBV7-2; CDR3aa: CASSLEGPSSGNTIYF
len: 16; v_gene: TRBV5-1; CDR3aa: CASSLVVDRAYNEQFF
len: 15; v_gene: TRBV14; CDR3aa: CASSRPGLAVDTQYF
len: 13; v_gene: TRBV4-3; CDR3aa: CASSLGSYNEQFF
len: 16; v_gene: TRBV4-3; CDR3aa: CASSQVTSGSADTQYF
len: 12; v_gene: TRBV2; CDR3aa: CARGRGTGELFF
len: 14; v_gene: TRBV7-2; CDR3aa: CASSQTGPPVTQYF
len: 12; v_gene: TRBV5-6; CDR3aa: CASSLRGEKLFF
len: 16; v_gene: TRBV7-2; CDR3aa: CASSQTQTGPTYEQYF
len: 14; v_gene: TRBV18; CDR3aa: CASSPLATTDTQYF
len: 15; v_gene: TRBV15; CDR3aa: CATTDDRDGNYEQYF
len: 15; v_gene: TRBV7-2; CDR3aa: CASSSGGKSYNEQFF
len: 17; v_gene: TRBV11-1; CDR3aa: CASSRDGQRSSYNEQFF
len: 17; v_gene: TRBV28; CDR3aa: CASSYSRTSGSSYEQYF
len: 13; v_gene: TRBV14; CDR3aa: CASSRLSSIKLFF
len: 11; v_gene: TRBV20-1; CDR3aa: CSARRFDEQFF
len: 17; v_gene: TRBV27; CDR3aa: CASSLSFGGLGTGELFF
len: 14; v_gene: TRBV5-1; CDR3aa: CASSLGLGAYEQYF
len: 20; v_gene: TRBV7-6; CDR3aa: CASSIDPGGRGLRSTDTQYF
len: 14; v_gene: TRBV6-5; CDR3aa: CASSGTSGSNEQFF
len: 14; v_gene: TRBV30; CDR3aa: CAWSLAVTNQPQHF
len: 16; v_gene: TRBV6-5; CDR3aa: CASSYSSAGAGYEQYF
len: 15; v_gene: TRBV18; CDR3aa: CASSLGGGDDEKLFF
len: 17; v_gene: TRBV2; CDR3aa: CASSEALGVGAYNEQFF
len: 14; v_gene: TRBV1; CDR3aa: CTSSQWDRVYEQYF
len: 14; v_gene: TRBV28; CDR3aa: CASSLGQTYYGYTF
len: 16; v_gene: TRBV5-1; CDR3aa: CASSLEAGLSSYEQYF
len: 14; v_gene: TRBV5-1; CDR3aa: CASSPGRQGEGYTF
len: 16; v_gene: TRBV5-1; CDR3aa: CASSSITSGIGETQYF
len: 14; v_gene: TRBV28; CDR3aa: CASSLSDSTWELFF
len: 15; v_gene: TRBV4-2; CDR3aa: CASSKGQGVGYEQYF
len: 15; v_gene: TRBV6-5; CDR3aa: CASSYFRRGDTEAFF
len: 14; v_gene: TRBV28; CDR3aa: CASSFTDRRETQYF
len: 15; v_gene: TRBV18; CDR3aa: CASSPPGRRNTEAFF
len: 16; v_gene: TRBV6-1; CDR3aa: CASSEGLAGAPYEQYF